This entry describes one T cell receptor beta chain. What it binds is unknown. Blood draws occurred at baseline, cycle 4 day 1, and cycle 7 day 1. The data were obtained in a study of OX40 agonist ivuxolimab in advanced cancers. Produced via immunoSEQ multiplex PCR; TCRdb's table is partial and in-frame only. Of roughly 48,000 clones in the sample, approximately 84% are singletons; the top ten hold 1.1%. Notes on the study in general: Low normalized T-cell clonal expansion was also seen in some nonresponders.

Trimming removed 3 bases from V and 4 bases from J, with 8 bases in between. Germline V lookup: CDR1 SGHTA, CDR2 FQGTGA. The CDR3 consists of 13 residues. Here the sequenced sample was CD4+ or CD8+ T cells sorted from blood, taken in a trial of the OX40 agonist ivuxolimab. This clonotype was obtained from an adult with an advanced solid tumor such as melanoma, head and neck, liver or kidney cancer. The gene calls are TRBV7-3 and TRBJ2-3; D unclear. The CDR3 DNA reads as TGTGCCAGCAGCTTTCAAGTCGCAGATACGCAGTATTTT. It translates to CASSFQVADTQYF.